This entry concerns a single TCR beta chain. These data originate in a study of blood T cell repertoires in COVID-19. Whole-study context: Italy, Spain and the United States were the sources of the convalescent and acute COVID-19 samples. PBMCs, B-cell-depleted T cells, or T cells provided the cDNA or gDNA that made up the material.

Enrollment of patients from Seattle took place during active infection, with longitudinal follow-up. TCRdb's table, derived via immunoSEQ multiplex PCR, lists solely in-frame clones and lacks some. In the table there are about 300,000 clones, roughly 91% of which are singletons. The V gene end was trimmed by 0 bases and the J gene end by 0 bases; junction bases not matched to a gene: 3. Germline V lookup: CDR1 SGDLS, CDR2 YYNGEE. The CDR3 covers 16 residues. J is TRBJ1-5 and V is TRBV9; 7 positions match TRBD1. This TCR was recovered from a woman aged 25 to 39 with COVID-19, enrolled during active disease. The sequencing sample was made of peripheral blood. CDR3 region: CASSVGDSTSNQPQHF. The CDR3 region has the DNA TGTGCCAGCAGCGTAGGGGACAGTACTAGCAATCAGCCCCAGCATTTT. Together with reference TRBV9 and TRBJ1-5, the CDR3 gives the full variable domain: DSGVTQTPKHLITATGQRVTLRCSPRSGDLSVYWYQQSLDQGLQFLIQYYNGEERAKGNILERFSAQQFPDLHSELNLSSLELGDSALYFCASSVGDSTSNQPQHFGDGTRLSIL.